The sequence of this T cell receptor (beta chain) was determined in a study of blood T cell repertoires in COVID-19. Study summary: COVID-19 samples collected from the United States, Italy and Spain covered acute and convalescent phases.

Authors' processing steps: Reference gene primer amplification gave estimated nucleated cell counts. Profiling relied on immunoSEQ multiplex PCR, and the TCRdb table lists in-frame clones only, not all of them. That table is the source of V, J and clone size, and D and trimming were worked out from the DNA. The sample has about 280,000 clones; roughly 88% are singletons. The age range of participants was about 18 to 89 years, with residence in more than 20 US areas. Cohort 3 donors were reported recovered after two negative PCRs, clearance, or symptom resolution. The CDR3 spans 15 residues. The J segment lost 4 bases and the V segment lost 5 bases, leaving 8 bases of the junction unmatched. Germline V gene data show CDR1 as MDHEN and CDR2 as SYDVKM.

J is TRBJ2-7 and V is TRBV28, with 10 bases identical to TRBD1. The TCR originated in a woman under 40 who had recovered from COVID-19. The specimen sequenced was PBMCs or T cells enriched from blood (not recorded which). The CDR3, as DNA: TGTGCCAGCAGTATACCCCGGGACAGGGGTTACGAGCAGTACTTC. Protein sequence: CASSIPRDRGYEQYF. Full variable domain (missing parts from reference TRBV28 and TRBJ2-7): DVKVTQSSRYLVKRTGEKVFLECVQDMDHENMFWYRQDPGLGLRLIYFSYDVKMKEKGDIPEGYSVSREKKERFSLILESASTNQTSMYLCASSIPRDRGYEQYFGPGTRLTVT.